The 21 T cell receptor beta chains listed next were all sequenced from one sample in a study of cytomegalovirus exposure and HLA in healthy donors. TCRdb keeps only in-frame clones here, not all; method: immunoSEQ multiplex PCR. The data hold some 170,000 clones, with 70% to 90% observed a single time. The sample taken for sequencing was PBMCs. These receptors came from a woman between 25 and 40 years old in good health and CMV-seronegative.

This clone occurred once. This chain connects TRBV7-6 to TRBJ2-2, with TRBD1 matching over 7 bases. The germline CDR1 and CDR2 sequences are SGHVS and FNYEAQ. V shed 2 bases and J 2 bases; nucleotides not matched to a gene: 5. CDR3 length: 16 residues. The CDR3 sequence: CASSLPRTGNTGELFF. The CDR3 DNA sequence: TGTGCCAGCAGCTTACCCCGGACAGGAAACACCGGGGAGCTGTTTTTT. The complete variable domain, with remaining parts taken from reference TRBV7-6 and TRBJ2-2, reads GAGVSQSPRYKVTKRGQDVALRCDPISGHVSLYWYRQALGQGPEFLTYFNYEAQQDKSGLPNDRFSAERPEGSISTLTIQRTEQRDSAMYRCASSLPRTGNTGELFFGEGSRLTVL.

This clone was counted once. The chain carries TRBV29-1 and TRBJ1-3; D ambiguous. This CDR3 has 12 residues. CDR1 is SQVTM and CDR2 is ANQGSEA in the germline V gene. V lost 6 bases to trimming and J lost 4 bases, with 10 bases between them. The CDR3 sequence is CSVVNEGNTIYF. The CDR3 nucleotides are TGCAGCGTGGTGAATGAGGGAAACACCATATATTTT.

This chain uses TRBV29-1 with TRBJ2-4, with D tentatively TRBD2 (5 bases). The CDR3 totals 14 residues. V was pared by 0 bases and J by 0 bases, with 6 bases between. Germline V gene lookup returns CDR1 SQVTM and CDR2 ANQGSEA. The CDR3 coding sequence is TGCAGCGTTGAAGAAGGAGGAGCCAAAAACATTCAGTACTTC. It yields the protein CSVEEGGAKNIQYF.

The chain carries TRBV5-4 and TRBJ1-1, with TRBD1 identical over 7 bases. V shed 6 bases, J shed 8 bases, and the junction held 4 bases outside the gene matches. The germline V gene encodes CDR1 SGHNT and CDR2 YYREEE (reference sequence). This CDR3 comprises 11 residues. DNA for the CDR3: TGTGCCAGCATCATACAGGGGGAAGCTTTCTTT. Translation gives CASIIQGEAFF.

The chain links TRBV4-3 to TRBJ2-7, with D unclear. The CDR3 is 14 amino acids. Trimming removed 0 bases from V and 7 bases from J, with 13 bases in between. Germline lookup yields CDR1 LGHNA and CDR2 YSLEER. The CDR3, as DNA: TGCGCCAGCAGCCAAGATATAAGGGATCGAGAGCAGTACTTC. It codes for CASSQDIRDREQYF.

In this sample, this clone turned up a few times. The CDR3 nucleotides are TGTGCCAGCAGCTTAGAGGCGGTGGAGCGACCCCTCCACTTT. It yields the protein CASSLEAVERPLHF. The chain recombines TRBV7-6 with TRBJ1-6; no reliable D call. Germline V CDR1 and CDR2: SGHVS, FNYEAQ. CDR3 length equals 14 residues. The ends were cut back, 1 base at V and 12 bases at J, with 13 bases in the middle.

V usage is TRBV25-1 and J usage is TRBJ1-1, with 12 bases matching TRBD1. The trim removed 3 bases at V and 5 bases at J, leaving 7 bases unmatched. The CDR3 extends over 16 amino acids. Germline V CDR1 and CDR2: MGHDK, SYGVNS. The CDR3 DNA is TGTGCCAGCAGTGACCCGGGACAGGGGGCCAAGACTGAAGCTTTCTTT. It yields the protein CASSDPGQGAKTEAFF. Full variable domain (rest looked up from reference TRBV25-1 and TRBJ1-1): EADIYQTPRYLVIGTGKKITLECSQTMGHDKMYWYQQDPGMELHLIHYSYGVNSTEKGDLSSESTVSRIRTEHFPLTLESARPSHTSQYLCASSDPGQGAKTEAFFGQGTRLTVV.

V is TRBV7-6 and J is TRBJ2-7; D ambiguous. The CDR3 contains 14 residues. CDR1 and CDR2 (germline): SGHVS, FNYEAQ. V was trimmed by 0 bases and J by 3 bases, leaving 9 bases between them. The CDR3 DNA reads TGTGCCAGCAGCTTAGCGGACGGCCACTACGAGCAGTACTTC. Protein product: CASSLADGHYEQYF.

The gene calls are TRBV5-1 and TRBJ1-2, with 8 bases fitting TRBD1. The CDR3 has 14 residues. The germline V gene has CDR1 SGHRS and CDR2 YFSETQ. After removal of 4 bases from V and 8 bases from J, the junction contained 10 bases not matched to a gene. The CDR3 loop is CASSPIWTGHGYTF. DNA of the CDR3: TGCGCCAGCAGCCCCATTTGGACAGGGCACGGCTACACCTTC.

The V gene is TRBV29-1, the J gene TRBJ2-1, with D possibly matching TRBD1 (6 bases). The CDR3 has 18 residues. Trimming pared 3 bases from V and 5 bases from J, leaving 26 bases between. Germline loops: CDR1 SQVTM, CDR2 ANQGSEA. DNA for the CDR3: TGCAGCGTTGACTTCGGCCTCAGGGGTGGGGGACGCAACAATGAGCAGTTCTTC. It translates to CSVDFGLRGGGRNNEQFF.

The rearrangement uses TRBV5-8 and TRBJ2-7, with 8 bases lining up with TRBD1. The CDR3 contains 14 residues. CDR1 is SGHTS, CDR2 YDEGEE, per germline. Unmatched junction bases numbered 4, after V lost 0 bases and J lost 5 bases. CDR3 residues: CASSLGQGFDEQYF. CDR3 nucleotide sequence: TGTGCCAGCAGCTTGGGACAGGGGTTCGACGAGCAGTACTTC.

This clone was detected only a few times. The chain has TRBV10-3 and TRBJ2-7, with unresolved D. The germline V gene encodes CDR1 ENHRY and CDR2 SYGVKD. Trimming cost V 7 bases and J 6 bases, with 16 bases left between them. This CDR3 contains 13 residues. As DNA, the CDR3 is TGTGCCATCACGTCGGTTACAAAGGGCGAGCAGTACTTC. Residues: CAITSVTKGEQYF.

The CDR3 sequence: CASSQASQSSYNEQFF. For the CDR3, the DNA is TGCGCCAGCAGCCAAGCTTCACAGAGCTCCTACAATGAGCAGTTCTTC. J is TRBJ2-1 and V is TRBV4-3; no clear D. CDR1 and CDR2 from the germline V gene are LGHNA and YSLEER. The CDR3 is 16 amino acids. The V gene lost 1 base and the J gene lost 0 bases, with 10 bases spanning the gap.

The chain joins TRBV28 to TRBJ2-7; 8 nucleotides match TRBD1. With 6 bases clipped from V and 1 base from J, the junction kept 5 bases outside the gene matches. Germline V gene lookup returns CDR1 MDHEN and CDR2 SYDVKM. The CDR3 sequence is 14 residues long. The CDR3 protein is CASSQTGGSYEQYF. CDR3 coding DNA: TGTGCCAGCAGCCAAACAGGGGGGTCCTACGAGCAGTACTTC.

The chain recombines TRBV9 with TRBJ2-1; D might be TRBD1 or TRBD2, each matching 5 bases. Germline V lookup: CDR1 SGDLS, CDR2 YYNGEE. Trimming pared 3 bases from V and 6 bases from J, leaving 16 bases between. The length of the CDR3 is 15 residues. The CDR3 DNA follows: TGTGCCAGCAGCGACGTAGGGGACGTAGGCAATGAGCAGTTCTTC. Its protein is CASSDVGDVGNEQFF.

The chain employs TRBV6-1 and TRBJ2-7; weak D call: TRBD1 (5 bases). This CDR3 contains 10 residues. Trimming removed 9 bases from V and 6 bases from J, with 9 bases in between. In germline, CDR1 is MNHNS, CDR2 SASEGT. The CDR3 DNA sequence: TGTGCCAGTGGGGCGGCCGAGCAGTACTTC. This encodes CASGAAEQYF.

This clone was seen a single time. The chain uses TRBV4-3 and TRBJ1-2, with 7 bases matching TRBD1. The J segment lost 5 bases and the V segment lost 0 bases, leaving 9 bases of the junction unmatched. The length of the CDR3 is 16 residues. Looked up from germline, CDR1 is LGHNA and CDR2 is YSLEER. In DNA form, the CDR3 reads TGCGCCAGCAGCCAAGATCCGGGGGCAGGGGGATATGGCTACACCTTC. Its translation: CASSQDPGAGGYGYTF.

This clone appeared once. The chain couples TRBV27 to TRBJ2-1; TRBD1 agrees at 8 bases. CDR3 length: 13 residues. Trimming at V came to 8 bases and at J to 7 bases, leaving 7 bases not matched to a gene. Per the germline V gene, CDR1 is MNHEY and CDR2 is SMNVEV (reference sequence). The CDR3 nucleotides are TGTGCCAGCGGAAACAGGGGGGCGAATGAGCAGTTCTTC. This encodes CASGNRGANEQFF.

The chain has TRBV7-2 and TRBJ2-5, with 11 positions matching TRBD2. Germline CDR1 SGHTA, CDR2 FQGNSA. V dropped 2 bases and J dropped 7; count of bases not matched to a gene: 3. This CDR3 has 14 residues. As DNA, the CDR3 is TGTGCCAGCAGCTTACTCACTAGCGGGGGGACCCAGTACTTC. It encodes CASSLLTSGGTQYF.

The rearrangement uses TRBV9 and TRBJ2-1, with TRBD2 as a possible D gene (6 bases). V was trimmed by 0 bases and J by 1 base, leaving 11 bases between them. Germline lookup yields CDR1 SGDLS and CDR2 YYNGEE. CDR3 size: 16 residues. The CDR3 DNA reads as TGTGCCAGCAGCGTAGCTTCGAGCGGGTCCTACAATGAGCAGTTCTTC. Translation: CASSVASSGSYNEQFF.

The chain couples TRBV4-3 to TRBJ2-6; weak D call: TRBD2 (5 bases). CDR1 and CDR2 from the germline V gene are LGHNA and YSLEER. This CDR3 is 16 amino acids long. V dropped 4 bases and J dropped 1 base, with 11 bases sitting between them. The CDR3, as DNA: TGCGCCAGCAGCCCCGACCCGGGGTCTGGGGCCAACGTCCTGACTTTC. Encoded protein: CASSPDPGSGANVLTF.